The present entry profiles one T cell receptor (beta chain) with its context. Its cognate antigen is unknown. All TRB cDNA libraries came from 5' RACE performed with UMI labels. Reprocessing the 5' RACE reads, TCRdb reports a single entry for every CDR3 protein and omits DNA. The table lists 100,000 to 150,000 distinct CDR3 sequences. This sample was taken from a study of CXCR3-negative and CXCR3-positive naive CD8 T cells. Study results and limitations: Greater hydrophobicity was found in TRB CDR3s of CXCR3-positive naive cells than of CXCR3-negative naive cells. Fresh PBMCs went into most assays, and CXCR3 expression partly declined after cryopreservation. Diversity proved comparably high across both naive subsets and much lower in memory CD8+ cells. Similar TRBV-TRBJ usage characterized naive CXCR3-negative and CXCR3-positive cells; memory cells differed.

This CDR3 is built from 14 residues. Germline-derived CDR1 and CDR2 are SEHNR and FQNEAQ (reference sequence). The sample taken for sequencing was naive CXCR3- CD8+ T cells from blood. The subset is: CD45RO-CCR7+CD27+CD95- naive CD8+ T cells lacking CXCR3 (TNR3-). The receptor was derived from a human donor in good health. Some clones in this sample may be carry-over from other donors' samples. The V and J genes are TRBV7-9 and TRBJ2-1; TCRdb's D call of TRBD2 is untestable without DNA. The CDR3 spells CASSFRETYNEQFF.